This T cell receptor (beta chain) was recorded in a study of blood T cell repertoires in COVID-19. As for the study in general: COVID-19 samples from acute and convalescent phases originated in the United States, Italy and Spain. PBMCs, B-cell-depleted T cells, or T cells were the source of the cDNA or gDNA that made up the material.

Original handling: Amplifying reference gene primers gave estimates of nucleated cell counts. The repertoire was sequenced with immunoSEQ multiplex PCR; TCRdb's copy has only in-frame clones and lacks some. V and J calls and clone size are given by that table; D and trimming were obtained from the DNA. The repertoire holds 30,000 or so clones, with about 89% as singletons. CDR1 SGDLS and CDR2 YYNGEE come from the germline V gene. The V segment lost 0 bases and the J segment 8 bases; nucleotides outside the gene matches: 14. There are 17 residues in the CDR3. This sequence originates from a woman aged 35 to 49 with active or convalescent COVID-19. The sample was peripheral blood. This chain uses TRBV9 with TRBJ2-1, with TRBD2 identical over 7 bases. The CDR3 loop is CASSVGISWEGLDEQFF. The CDR3 nucleotides read TGTGCCAGCAGCGTAGGGATCTCATGGGAGGGGTTGGATGAGCAGTTCTTC.